This T cell receptor beta chain was observed in a study of vaccination effects on CD4 cells after COVID-19. Overall study context: Samples from a couple of convalescent patients were given 16 days and one week before vaccination.

As to this clone: Its target is unknown.

Data came from immunoSEQ multiplex PCR; TCRdb stores just in-frame clones and leaves some out. The table lists more than 45,000 clones, roughly 76% of them singletons. At the end of nine to ten days of culture, CD4+ T cells were isolated. The length of the CDR3 is 11 residues. Looked up from germline, CDR1 is SNHLY and CDR2 is FYNNEI. V shed 4 bases and J shed 5 bases, with 5 bases lying between them. V and J are TRBV2 and TRBJ2-5, with unresolved D. The sequence was obtained from a human donor who had a prior SARS-CoV-2 infection. The source material was CD4+ T cells from PBMCs cultured without peptide, sampled before COVID-19 vaccination. The CDR3 reads CASSGWETQYF. The DNA of the CDR3 is TGTGCCAGCAGTGGATGGGAGACCCAGTACTTC. The full variable domain, in which reference TRBV2 and TRBJ2-5 provide the parts outside the CDR3, is EPEVTQTPSHQVTQMGQEVILRCVPISNHLYFYWYRQILGQKVEFLVSFYNNEISEKSEIFDDQFSVERPDGSNFTLKIRSTKLEDSAMYFCASSGWETQYFGPGTRLLVL.